This section outlines one T cell receptor beta chain sequence together with its context. The data were taken from a study of T cell changes during pregnancy in multiple sclerosis. V was cut by 0 bases and J by 6 bases, with 4 bases left in between. Germline-derived CDR1 and CDR2 are SGHNT and YYREEE (reference sequence). The CDR3 spans 11 residues. Using immunoSEQ multiplex PCR, the repertoire was profiled, and TCRdb retains in-frame clones only, with some absent. The data contain roughly 75,000 clones, roughly 91% of them singletons. The chain employs TRBV5-4 and TRBJ2-7; D is ambiguous. This clonotype was obtained from a female donor in good health, enrolled as a control in a pregnancy study. The sequences come from peripheral blood, collected after pregnancy. The CDR3 DNA reads as TGTGCCAGCAGCTTGGAAGCCGAGCAGTACTTC. It yields the protein CASSLEAEQYF. The whole variable domain, remainder taken from reference TRBV5-4 and TRBJ2-7, is ETGVTQSPTHLIKTRGQQVTLRCSSQSGHNTVSWYQQALGQGPQFIFQYYREEENGRGNFPPRFSGLQFPNYSSELNVNALELDDSALYLCASSLEAEQYFGPGTRLTVT.